This T cell receptor (beta chain) was sequenced in a study of spatial heterogeneity in lung cancer. Study details: Compared with alpha-chain sequences, beta-chain sequences were consistently detected in greater numbers. As counted in raw reads, each unique TCR and UMI combination appeared more than ten times on average.

The CDR3 is made up of 16 amino acids. Germline loops: CDR1 PRHDT, CDR2 FYEKMQ (reference sequence). Trimming shortened V by 5 bases and J by 2 bases, and 17 bases separated the two germline ends. Time point: sample taken at primary tumor resection. Material for sequencing was whole RNA from tumor, nontumor lung or frozen PBMC, left unsorted. In its sample, this clonotype was seen many times. TCRdb reprocessed the 5' RACE reads via MiXCR and lists one record per CDR3 protein. The table has around 48,000 distinct CDR3 sequences, approximately 5% seen once. The sample in question was PBMCs, obtained at surgery. The rearrangement joins TRBV13 to TRBJ2-3, with a weak D call TRBD2 (5 bases). The TCR sequence derives from a male donor with early-stage non-small cell lung cancer. DNA for the CDR3: TGTGCCAGCAGCCGCGGAGGAATCACCTTCACAGATACGCAGTATTTT. It specifies CASSRGGITFTDTQYF.